Following are 11 T cell receptor beta chains from one sample sequenced in a study of T cells in localized non-small cell lung cancer. Sequencing was performed with immunoSEQ multiplex PCR; in TCRdb, only in-frame clones are kept and a portion is missing. This repertoire shows under 35,000 clones, 85% to 95% found once; its top ten account for about 28%. Specimen: peripheral blood, collected before any cancer treatment. The receptors were gathered from a female donor over 55 with stage I lung adenocarcinoma.

The chain couples TRBV19 to TRBJ1-1; maybe TRBD1 (6 bases). CDR3 length: 17 residues. Germline V gene data show CDR1 as LNHDA and CDR2 as SQIVND (reference sequence). V was pared by 5 bases and J by 1 base, with 20 bases between. CDR3 sequence reads: CASSSPTGTSENTEAFF. The CDR3 nucleotides read TGTGCCAGTAGTTCACCAACAGGGACGTCAGAGAACACTGAAGCTTTCTTT. The whole variable domain, remainder taken from reference TRBV19 and TRBJ1-1, is DGGITQSPKYLFRKEGQNVTLSCEQNLNHDAMYWYRQDPGQGLRLIYYSQIVNDFQKGDIAEGYSVSREKKESFPLTVTSAQKNPTAFYLCASSSPTGTSENTEAFFGQGTRLTVV.

The rearrangement uses TRBV6-6 and TRBJ1-5; 7 positions match TRBD1. Germline values: CDR1 MNHNY, CDR2 SVGAGI (reference sequence). This CDR3 comprises 14 residues. Unmatched junction bases numbered 8, after V lost 5 bases and J lost 7 bases. CDR3 sequence reads: CASSNAGQWQPQHF. CDR3 coding DNA: TGTGCCAGCAGTAATGCGGGACAGTGGCAGCCCCAGCATTTT.

The rearrangement links TRBV2 to TRBJ2-7; 10 bases agree with TRBD2. V was clipped by 7 bases and J by 5 bases; unmatched bases: 14. The CDR3 sequence is 16 residues long. Germline V gene sequence: CDR1 SNHLY, CDR2 FYNNEI. This CDR3 reads CASTQAGSGGVNEQYF. The CDR3 DNA follows: TGTGCCAGCACCCAAGCAGGGAGCGGGGGGGTCAACGAGCAGTACTTC.

This clone was detected only once. The chain recombines TRBV28 with TRBJ1-5; unclear D gene. Looked up from germline, CDR1 is MDHEN and CDR2 is SYDVKM. The CDR3 has 12 residues. V lost 4 bases and J 8 bases, leaving 9 bases between the germline ends. In DNA, the CDR3 is TGTGCCAGCAGTTCCCGTGAGGAGCCCCAGCATTTT. It translates to CASSSREEPQHF.

The chain is built from TRBV7-3 and TRBJ2-1, with TRBD2 matching over 10 bases. CDR1 SGHTA and CDR2 FQGTGA come from the germline V gene. The CDR3 has 14 amino acids. The junction had 9 bases not matched to a gene; V was cut back by 7 bases and J by 9 bases. The CDR3 region is CASKGTSGELEQFF. The CDR3 nucleotides read TGTGCCAGCAAGGGAACTAGCGGGGAGCTTGAGCAGTTCTTC. Full variable domain (remainder filled in from reference TRBV7-3 and TRBJ2-1): GAGVSQTPSNKVTEKGKYVELRCDPISGHTALYWYRQSLGQGPEFLIYFQGTGAADDSGLPNDRFFAVRPEGSVSTLKIQRTERGDSAVYLCASKGTSGELEQFFGPGTRLTVL.

The genes are TRBV10-3 and TRBJ2-1, with D hard to call. Trimming removed 0 bases from V and 1 base from J, with 10 bases in between. The CDR3 sequence is 16 residues long. Germline V gene lookup returns CDR1 ENHRY and CDR2 SYGVKD. This chain's CDR3 is CAISESAPLSYNEQFF. The CDR3 DNA follows: TGTGCCATCAGTGAGTCGGCCCCCCTATCCTACAATGAGCAGTTCTTC.

The chain is built from TRBV28 and TRBJ2-1, with D unclear. This CDR3 has 15 residues. Germline V gives CDR1 MDHEN, CDR2 SYDVKM. The V end was cut by 2 bases, the J end by 9 bases, with 17 bases between. The CDR3 loop reads CASSLGGRTASEQFF. CDR3 bases: TGTGCCAGCAGTTTAGGCGGTAGGACGGCCAGTGAGCAGTTCTTC.

This clone has just a few counts. The chain is built from TRBV10-1 and TRBJ1-3; no reliable D call. Per the germline V gene, CDR1 is WNHNN and CDR2 is SYGVQD (reference sequence). The CDR3 runs 15 residues. Deletions cut 1 base from V and 0 bases from J, with 7 bases between. The CDR3 sequence: CASSEFSNSGNTIYF. The CDR3 nucleotides read TGCGCCAGCAGTGAGTTCTCCAACTCTGGAAACACCATATATTTT.

The chain couples TRBV18 to TRBJ1-4; D is undetermined. This CDR3 region has 15 residues. Trimming shortened V by 1 base and J by 8 bases, and 14 bases separated the two germline ends. CDR1 and CDR2 (germline): KGHSH, LQKENI. The CDR3 DNA follows: TGTGCCAGCTCACCACAGGCTTCGGGTGGGGAAAAACTGTTTTTT. It yields the protein CASSPQASGGEKLFF.

V is TRBV6-5 and J is TRBJ2-5; TRBD1 matches 7 bases. CDR1 MNHEY and CDR2 SVGAGI come from the germline V gene. Trimming removed 6 bases from V and 3 bases from J; junction bases left unmatched: 7. The length of the CDR3 is 14 residues. CDR3 nucleotide sequence: TGTGCCAGCAGACTACGAGGGGGCGAAGAGACCCAGTACTTC. Translated, it gives CASRLRGGEETQYF.

The chain couples TRBV6-5 to TRBJ2-5; the D is unclear. The CDR3 has 15 amino acids. V lost 6 bases and J 4 bases, leaving 18 bases between the germline ends. Looked up from germline, CDR1 is MNHEY and CDR2 is SVGAGI. CDR3 in amino acids: CASRGLGEARETQYF. In nucleotides, the CDR3 is TGTGCCAGCAGGGGCTTGGGTGAAGCTAGAGAGACCCAGTACTTC.